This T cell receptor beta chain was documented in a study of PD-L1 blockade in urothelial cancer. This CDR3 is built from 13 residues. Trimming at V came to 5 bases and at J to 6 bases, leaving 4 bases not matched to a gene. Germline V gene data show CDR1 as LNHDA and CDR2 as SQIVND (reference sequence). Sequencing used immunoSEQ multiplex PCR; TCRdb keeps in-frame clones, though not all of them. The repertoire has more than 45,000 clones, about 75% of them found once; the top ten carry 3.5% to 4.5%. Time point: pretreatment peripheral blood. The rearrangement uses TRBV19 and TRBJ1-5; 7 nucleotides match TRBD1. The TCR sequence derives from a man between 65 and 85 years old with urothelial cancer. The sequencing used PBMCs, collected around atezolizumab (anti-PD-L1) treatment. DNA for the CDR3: TGTGCCAGTAGTCCCTACAGGGGTCAGCCCCAGCATTTT. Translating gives CASSPYRGQPQHF.